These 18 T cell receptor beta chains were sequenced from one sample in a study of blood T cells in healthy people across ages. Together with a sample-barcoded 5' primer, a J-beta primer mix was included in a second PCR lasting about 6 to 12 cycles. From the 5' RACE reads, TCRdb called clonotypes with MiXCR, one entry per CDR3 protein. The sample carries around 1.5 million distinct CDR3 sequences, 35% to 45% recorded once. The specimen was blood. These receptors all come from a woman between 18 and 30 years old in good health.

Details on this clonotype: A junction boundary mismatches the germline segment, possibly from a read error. The CDR3 DNA reads as TGTGCTAGCAGCTGGGAGCAGGTTGAGACCCAGTACTTC. Residues: CASSWEQVETQYF. The V call is TRBV7-7, the J call TRBJ2-5; TRBD2 is a possible D gene (5 bases). CDR3 length equals 13 residues. CDR1 is SSHAT, CDR2 FNYEAQ, per germline (reference sequence).

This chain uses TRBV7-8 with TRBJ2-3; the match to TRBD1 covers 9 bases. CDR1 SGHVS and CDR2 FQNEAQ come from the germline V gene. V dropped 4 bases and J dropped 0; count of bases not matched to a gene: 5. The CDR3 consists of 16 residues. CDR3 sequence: CASSSWTGASTDTQYF. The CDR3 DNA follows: TGTGCCAGCAGCTCTTGGACAGGGGCTAGCACAGATACGCAGTATTTT.

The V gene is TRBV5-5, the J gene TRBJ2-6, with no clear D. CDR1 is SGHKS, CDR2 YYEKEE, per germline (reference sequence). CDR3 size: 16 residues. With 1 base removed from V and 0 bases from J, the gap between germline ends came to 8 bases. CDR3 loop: CASSLNGRSGANVLTF. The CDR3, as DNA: TGTGCCAGCAGCTTGAACGGCCGCTCTGGGGCCAACGTCCTGACTTTC.

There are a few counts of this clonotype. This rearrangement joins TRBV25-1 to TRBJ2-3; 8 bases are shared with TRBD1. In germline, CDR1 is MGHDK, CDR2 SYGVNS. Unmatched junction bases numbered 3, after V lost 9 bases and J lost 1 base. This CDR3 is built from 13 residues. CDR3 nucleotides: TGTGCCAGTGGGACAGGAGGCACAGATACGCAGTATTTT. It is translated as CASGTGGTDTQYF.

Here the CDR3 reads CASSYDSMKTQFF. DNA for the CDR3: TGCGCCAGCAGCTACGACAGTATGAAGACCCAGTTCTTC. The rearrangement uses TRBV5-1 and TRBJ2-1; tentatively, D is TRBD1 (5 bases). CDR3 length equals 13 residues. Trimming shortened V by 3 bases and J by 13 bases, and 17 bases separated the two germline ends. The V gene's germline CDR1 is SGHRS and CDR2 YFSETQ.

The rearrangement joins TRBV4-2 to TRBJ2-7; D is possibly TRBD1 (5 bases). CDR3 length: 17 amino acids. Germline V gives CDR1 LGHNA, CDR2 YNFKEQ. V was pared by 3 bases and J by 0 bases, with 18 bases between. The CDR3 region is CASSHSQGHESSYEQYF. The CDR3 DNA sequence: TGTGCCAGCAGCCACAGTCAAGGACACGAGAGCTCCTACGAGCAGTACTTC.

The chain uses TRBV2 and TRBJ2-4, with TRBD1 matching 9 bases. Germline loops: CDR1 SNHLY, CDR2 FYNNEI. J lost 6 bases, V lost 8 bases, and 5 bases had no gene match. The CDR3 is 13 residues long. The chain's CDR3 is CASLGQGGNIQYF. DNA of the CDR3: TGTGCCAGCCTGGGACAGGGAGGAAACATTCAGTACTTC.

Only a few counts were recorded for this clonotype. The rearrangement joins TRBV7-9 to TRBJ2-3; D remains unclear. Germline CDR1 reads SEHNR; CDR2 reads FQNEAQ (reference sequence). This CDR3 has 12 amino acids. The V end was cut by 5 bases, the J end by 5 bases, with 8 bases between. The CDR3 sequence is CASSPQLDTQYF. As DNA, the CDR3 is TGTGCCAGCAGCCCGCAACTAGATACGCAGTATTTT.

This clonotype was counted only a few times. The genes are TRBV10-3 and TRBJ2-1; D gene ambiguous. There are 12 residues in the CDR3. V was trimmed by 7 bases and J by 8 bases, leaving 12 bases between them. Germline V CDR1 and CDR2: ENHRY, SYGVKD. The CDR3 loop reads CAIKERLDEQFF. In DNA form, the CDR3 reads TGTGCCATCAAGGAGCGTCTCGATGAGCAGTTCTTC.

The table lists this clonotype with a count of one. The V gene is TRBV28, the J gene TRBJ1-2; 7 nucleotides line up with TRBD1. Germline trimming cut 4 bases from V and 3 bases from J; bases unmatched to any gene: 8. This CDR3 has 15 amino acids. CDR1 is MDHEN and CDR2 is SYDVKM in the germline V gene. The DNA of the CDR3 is TGTGCCAGCAGTTCGACAGGGAGGGCGGACTATGGCTACACCTTC. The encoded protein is CASSSTGRADYGYTF.

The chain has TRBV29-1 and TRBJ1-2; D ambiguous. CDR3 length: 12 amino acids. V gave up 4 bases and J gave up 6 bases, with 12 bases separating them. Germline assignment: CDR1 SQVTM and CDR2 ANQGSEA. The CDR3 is CSVVGSTDGYTF. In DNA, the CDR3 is TGCAGCGTTGTAGGGTCAACGGATGGCTACACCTTC.

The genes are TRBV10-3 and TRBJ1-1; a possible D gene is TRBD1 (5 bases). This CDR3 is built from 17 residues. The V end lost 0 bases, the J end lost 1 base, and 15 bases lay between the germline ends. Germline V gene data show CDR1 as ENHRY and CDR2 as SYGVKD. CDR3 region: CAISESTWGRGNTEAFF. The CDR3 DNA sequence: TGTGCCATCAGTGAGTCGACTTGGGGAAGGGGGAACACTGAAGCTTTCTTT.

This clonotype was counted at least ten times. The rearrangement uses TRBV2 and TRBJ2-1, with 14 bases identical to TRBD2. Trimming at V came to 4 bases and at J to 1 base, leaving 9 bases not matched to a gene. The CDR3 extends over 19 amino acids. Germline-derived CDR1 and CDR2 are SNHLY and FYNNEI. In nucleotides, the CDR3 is TGTGCCAGCAGTGGGGGTCGACTAGCGGGAGGGTGGTCCTACAATGAGCAGTTCTTC. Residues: CASSGGRLAGGWSYNEQFF. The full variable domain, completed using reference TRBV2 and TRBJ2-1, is EPEVTQTPSHQVTQMGQEVILRCVPISNHLYFYWYRQILGQKVEFLVSFYNNEISEKSEIFDDQFSVERPDGSNFTLKIRSTKLEDSAMYFCASSGGRLAGGWSYNEQFFGPGTRLTVL.

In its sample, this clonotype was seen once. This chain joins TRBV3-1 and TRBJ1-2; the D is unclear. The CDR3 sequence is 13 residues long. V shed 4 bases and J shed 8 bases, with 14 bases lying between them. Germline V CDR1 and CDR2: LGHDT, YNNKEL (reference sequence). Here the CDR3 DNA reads TGTGCCAGCAGCCCGTCCGGAGGGAACGGCTACACCTTC. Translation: CASSPSGGNGYTF.

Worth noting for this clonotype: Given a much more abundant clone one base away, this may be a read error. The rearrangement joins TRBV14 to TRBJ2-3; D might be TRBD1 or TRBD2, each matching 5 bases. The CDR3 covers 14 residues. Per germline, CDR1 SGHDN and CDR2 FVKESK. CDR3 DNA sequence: TGTGCCTGCAGCCAGGGACGTCTTACAGATACGCAGTATTTT. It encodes CACSQGRLTDTQYF.

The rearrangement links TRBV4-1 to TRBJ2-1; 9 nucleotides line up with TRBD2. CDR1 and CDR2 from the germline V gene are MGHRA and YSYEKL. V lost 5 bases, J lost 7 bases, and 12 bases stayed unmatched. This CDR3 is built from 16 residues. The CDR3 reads CASSFASSGIGNEQFF. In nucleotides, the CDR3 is TGCGCCAGCAGCTTCGCCTCTAGCGGGATAGGTAATGAGCAGTTCTTC.

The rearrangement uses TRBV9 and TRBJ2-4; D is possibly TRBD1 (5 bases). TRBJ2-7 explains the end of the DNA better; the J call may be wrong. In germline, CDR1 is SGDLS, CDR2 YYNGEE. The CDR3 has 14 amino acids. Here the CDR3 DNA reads TGTGCCAGCAGCGGCACCAGCAGGGTCTCCGAGCAGTACTTC. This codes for CASSGTSRVSEQYF.

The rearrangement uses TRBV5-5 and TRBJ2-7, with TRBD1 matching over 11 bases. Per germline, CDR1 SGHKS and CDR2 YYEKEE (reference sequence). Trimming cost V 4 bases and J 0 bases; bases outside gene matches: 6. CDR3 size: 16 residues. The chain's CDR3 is CASSIGDRGVSYEQYF. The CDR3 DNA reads TGTGCCAGCAGCATAGGGGACAGGGGGGTCTCCTACGAGCAGTACTTC.